These 8 T cell receptor beta chains were all obtained from the same sample, sequenced in a study of blood T cell repertoires in COVID-19. TCRdb's table, derived via immunoSEQ multiplex PCR, lists solely in-frame clones and lacks some. The table records 150,000 to 200,000 clones, approximately 79% of them present only once. The sequenced material came from peripheral blood. These receptors were collected from a woman aged 80 or older with acute or convalescent COVID-19.

The CDR3 spells CASRTDRKNTGELFF. The CDR3 nucleotides read TGTGCCAGCAGGACCGACAGGAAGAACACCGGGGAGCTGTTTTTT. This chain joins TRBV2 and TRBJ2-2; D is possibly TRBD1 (6 bases). V gave up 6 bases and J gave up 1 base, with 12 bases separating them. This CDR3 comprises 15 residues. Germline V CDR1 and CDR2: SNHLY, FYNNEI.

The rearrangement links TRBV7-2 to TRBJ2-3, with TRBD2 matching over 10 bases. Trimming cost V 3 bases and J 2 bases; bases outside gene matches: 5. Germline V gene data show CDR1 as SGHTA and CDR2 as FQGNSA. CDR3 size: 16 residues. The CDR3 sequence is CASSFIAGGSTDTQYF. The CDR3 coding sequence is TGTGCCAGCAGCTTTATAGCGGGAGGATCCACAGATACGCAGTATTTT.

This clone was seen a few times. The rearrangement links TRBV15 to TRBJ1-5, with 8 bases that match TRBD1. The CDR3 contains 16 residues. The V and J ends lost 5 bases and 0 bases, in that order; junction bases with no gene match: 6. CDR1 LNHNV and CDR2 YYDKDF come from the germline V gene (reference sequence). This chain's CDR3 is CATSQDRGYSNQPQHF. The CDR3, as DNA: TGTGCCACCAGCCAAGACAGGGGCTATAGCAATCAGCCCCAGCATTTT.

V usage is TRBV3-1 (or the pseudogene TRBV3-2) and J usage is TRBJ2-3, with 10 positions matching TRBD2. CDR1 is LGHDT, CDR2 YNNKEL, per germline (reference sequence). The CDR3 is 15 residues long. V lost 2 bases, J lost 5 bases, and 4 bases stayed unmatched. CDR3 region: CASSQTPSGGDTQYF. CDR3 nucleotide sequence: TGTGCCAGCAGCCAAACTCCTAGCGGGGGAGATACGCAGTATTTT.

V gene TRBV29-1 combines with J gene TRBJ1-2, with D possibly being TRBD1 (6 bases). Deletions cut 4 bases from V and 0 bases from J, with 12 bases between. This CDR3 has 14 residues. Looked up from germline, CDR1 is SQVTM and CDR2 is ANQGSEA. The CDR3 region is CSVAVGATNYGYTF. The CDR3 nucleotides are TGCAGCGTTGCTGTGGGGGCAACTAACTATGGCTACACCTTC.

The V call is TRBV12-5, the J call TRBJ1-1; TRBD1 is a possible D gene (5 bases). The V end lost 6 bases, the J end lost 2 bases, and 10 bases lay between the germline ends. Germline loops: CDR1 LGHNT, CDR2 FRNRAP. This CDR3 contains 13 residues. CDR3 in DNA: TGTGCTAGTGGACGGGGGGGAAACACTGAAGCTTTCTTT. The encoded protein is CASGRGGNTEAFF.

J is TRBJ1-5 and V is TRBV7-8, with 8 bases aligning to TRBD1. The CDR3 is made up of 14 amino acids. V gave up 2 bases and J gave up 5 bases; unmatched junction bases: 2. Germline V CDR1 and CDR2: SGHVS, FQNEAQ. CDR3 DNA sequence: TGTGCCAGCAGCTTATTGGACAGGGATCAGCCCCAGCATTTT. Amino acids: CASSLLDRDQPQHF.

The chain couples TRBV4-1 to TRBJ2-1; possibly TRBD1 for D (6 bases). The V end was cut by 3 bases, the J end by 3 bases, with 18 bases between. This CDR3 has 17 amino acids. Germline CDR1 and CDR2: MGHRA and YSYEKL. The DNA for the CDR3 is TGCGCCAGCAGCCACATTTCACAGGGTACCGGCTACAATGAGCAGTTCTTC. This translates into CASSHISQGTGYNEQFF.